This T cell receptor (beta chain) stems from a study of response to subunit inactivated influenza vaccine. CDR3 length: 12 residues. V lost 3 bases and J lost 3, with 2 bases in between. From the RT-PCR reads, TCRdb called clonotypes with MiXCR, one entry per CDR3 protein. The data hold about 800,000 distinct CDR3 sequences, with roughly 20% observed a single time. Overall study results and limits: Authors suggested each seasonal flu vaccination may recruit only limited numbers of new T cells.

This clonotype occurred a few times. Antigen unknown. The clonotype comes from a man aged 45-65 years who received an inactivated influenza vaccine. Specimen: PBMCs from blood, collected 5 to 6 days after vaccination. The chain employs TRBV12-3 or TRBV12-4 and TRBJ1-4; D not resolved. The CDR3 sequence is CASSFSNEKLFF. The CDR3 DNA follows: TGTGCCAGCAGTTTTTCTAATGAAAAACTGTTTTTT.